The 22 T cell receptor beta chains below all came from one sample that was sequenced in a study of identical twins. TCRdb re-called the 5' RACE reads through MiXCR, storing one row per CDR3 protein. This table has approximately 1.8 million distinct CDR3 sequences, 25% to 35% appearing once. Specimen: cord blood. The receptors here all came from a newborn girl in good health.

This clonotype was picked up a small number of times. This chain uses TRBV7-2 with TRBJ2-3; TRBD2 might be the D (6 bases). CDR3 length: 17 amino acids. Trimming shortened V by 2 bases and J by 4 bases, and 19 bases separated the two germline ends. Per germline, CDR1 SGHTA and CDR2 FQGNSA. Here the CDR3 reads CASSLIAAEGWADTQYF. In DNA form, the CDR3 reads TGTGCCAGCAGCTTAATAGCCGCGGAGGGTTGGGCAGATACGCAGTATTTT.

The chain has TRBV20-1 and TRBJ2-1, with 12 positions matching TRBD2. CDR3 length: 14 amino acids. Germline V gives CDR1 DFQATT, CDR2 SNEGSKA (reference sequence). The ends lost 3 bases at V and 8 bases at J; junction bases unmatched: 5. The CDR3, as DNA: TGCAGTGCTAGGTGGACTAGCGGGACCGATGAGCAGTTCTTC. Amino acid sequence: CSARWTSGTDEQFF.

The rearrangement uses TRBV5-1 and TRBJ1-1; D unresolved. The CDR3 has 16 amino acids. Trimming took 0 bases from V and 5 from J, leaving 17 bases between them. Germline CDR1 SGHRS, CDR2 YFSETQ. CDR3 loop: CASSLDGALTGTEAFF. DNA for the CDR3: TGCGCCAGCAGCTTGGATGGAGCTCTCACTGGTACTGAAGCTTTCTTT.

There are a few counts of this clonotype. V usage is TRBV5-4 and J usage is TRBJ2-2; D not certain. Germline V gene sequence: CDR1 SGHNT, CDR2 YYREEE (reference sequence). This CDR3 comprises 12 residues. V was trimmed by 4 bases and J by 7 bases, leaving 8 bases between them. The CDR3 DNA sequence: TGTGCCAGCAGCCCGGGTGTCGGGGAGCTGTTTTTT. This translates into CASSPGVGELFF.

In its sample, this clonotype was seen a few times. The gene calls are TRBV15 and TRBJ2-1; the match to TRBD1 covers 10 bases. There are 15 residues in the CDR3. Germline V gene data show CDR1 as LNHNV and CDR2 as YYDKDF (reference sequence). Trimming cost V 7 bases and J 4 bases; bases outside gene matches: 7. CDR3 sequence (DNA): TGTGCCACCACAGCCGGGACAGGGGTGTACAATGAGCAGTTCTTC. Translation: CATTAGTGVYNEQFF.

V and J are TRBV3-1 and TRBJ2-7; a weak D match, TRBD2 (5 bases). The V end was cut by 4 bases, the J end by 7 bases, with 20 bases between. This CDR3 has 15 amino acids. Per the germline V gene, CDR1 is LGHDT and CDR2 is YNNKEL (reference sequence). CDR3 protein: CASSPGSAGYNEQYF. The DNA of the CDR3 is TGTGCCAGCAGCCCGGGGAGCGCAGGATACAATGAGCAGTACTTC.

In its sample, this clonotype was seen a few times. The rearrangement uses TRBV20-1 and TRBJ2-3; D gene unclear. Looked up from germline, CDR1 is DFQATT and CDR2 is SNEGSKA (reference sequence). V was pared by 3 bases and J by 4 bases, with 11 bases between. The CDR3 sequence is 13 residues long. This CDR3 is CSASPSGADTQYF. The DNA of the CDR3 is TGCAGTGCTAGCCCGAGTGGGGCAGATACGCAGTATTTT.

This rearrangement joins TRBV11-2 to TRBJ2-7; D uncertain. The CDR3 length is 13 residues. Germline V CDR1 and CDR2: SGHAT, FQNNGV. With 1 base removed from V and 7 bases from J, the gap between germline ends came to 11 bases. CDR3 bases: TGTGCCAGCAGCTTAGCAGGAACGTTTGAGCAGTACTTC. Translation gives CASSLAGTFEQYF.

The V call is TRBV20-1, the J call TRBJ2-5, with TRBD2 identical over 11 bases. CDR1 and CDR2 (germline): DFQATT, SNEGSKA (reference sequence). The CDR3 contains 13 residues. Germline trimming cut 5 bases from V and 3 bases from J; bases unmatched to any gene: 2. CDR3 nucleotides: TGCAGTGCTGCGGGACTAGCGGAAGAGACCCAGTACTTC. It is translated as CSAAGLAEETQYF.

Note on this clonotype: A much larger clone lies one base from this, so it may be a read error. DNA for the CDR3: TGTGCCAGCAGCCACACAGGGAGCCAAGAGACCCAGTACTTC. Protein sequence: CASSHTGSQETQYF. The chain joins TRBV12-3 or TRBV12-4 to TRBJ2-7; D might be TRBD1 (6 bases). The DNA matches TRBJ2-5 better at its end, which makes the J call doubtful. The CDR3 is 14 residues long.

This clonotype was seen once. The genes are TRBV4-1 and TRBJ1-1, with D unresolved. The length of the CDR3 is 15 residues. The germline gives CDR1 MGHRA, CDR2 YSYEKL. The germline V and J ends were trimmed by 3 bases and 4 bases, with 15 bases remaining between them. The CDR3 spells CASSHFFRGPTEAFF. The CDR3 DNA is TGCGCCAGCAGCCACTTTTTCCGGGGTCCCACTGAAGCTTTCTTT.

The V gene is TRBV5-1, the J gene TRBJ1-2; D possibly corresponds to TRBD1 (6 bases). V lost 7 bases and J lost 8, with 15 bases in between. In germline, CDR1 is SGHRS, CDR2 YFSETQ. This CDR3 spans 12 amino acids. As DNA, the CDR3 is TGCGCCAGCTTAACAGGGTCGGGGGGCTACACCTTC. As protein: CASLTGSGGYTF.

This clonotype was detected only a few times. The CDR3 bases are TGCGCCAGCAGCTCCAGACAGGGGGATGAAAAACTGTTTTTT. It encodes CASSSRQGDEKLFF. J is TRBJ1-4 and V is TRBV5-1; 9 bases agree with TRBD1. Germline CDR1 reads SGHRS; CDR2 reads YFSETQ. The CDR3 extends over 14 amino acids. Trimming took 3 bases from V and 6 from J; bases not matched to a gene: 3. The whole variable domain, remainder taken from reference TRBV5-1 and TRBJ1-4, is KAGVTQTPRYLIKTRGQQVTLSCSPISGHRSVSWYQQTPGQGLQFLFEYFSETQRNKGNFPGRFSGRQFSNSRSEMNVSTLELGDSALYLCASSSRQGDEKLFFGSGTQLSVL.

The gene calls are TRBV10-3 and TRBJ1-6, with D perhaps TRBD1 (5 bases). Germline CDR1 is ENHRY and CDR2 is SYGVKD. Trimming cost V 3 bases and J 7 bases, with 13 bases left between them. The CDR3 contains 15 residues. As DNA, the CDR3 is TGTGCCATCAGTGAAACTCAGGGCCGGAATTCACCCCTCCACTTT. It yields the protein CAISETQGRNSPLHF.

This clonotype appeared many times. The chain has TRBV11-2 and TRBJ2-3, with 9 bases aligning to TRBD2. Germline CDR1 reads SGHAT; CDR2 reads FQNNGV. The V segment lost 5 bases and the J segment 0 bases; nucleotides outside the gene matches: 6. CDR3 length: 16 amino acids. For the CDR3, the DNA is TGTGCCAGCAGCCCGGTTAGCGGGGGAAGCACAGATACGCAGTATTTT. This translates into CASSPVSGGSTDTQYF.

This rearrangement joins TRBV19 to TRBJ2-5; D is unclear. Trimming took off 3 bases at V and 3 bases at J, with 14 bases between the two ends. Germline-derived CDR1 and CDR2 are LNHDA and SQIVND (reference sequence). CDR3 size: 15 residues. This CDR3 is CASSIGGWTEETQYF. CDR3 bases: TGTGCCAGTAGTATCGGTGGCTGGACCGAAGAGACCCAGTACTTC.

The chain employs TRBV12-3 or TRBV12-4 and TRBJ2-7; 9 bases agree with TRBD1. CDR3 length: 16 residues. V lost 3 bases, J lost 0 bases, and 6 bases stayed unmatched. Here the CDR3 DNA reads TGTGCCAGCAGTTTTAACACGGGACAGGGCTCCTACGAGCAGTACTTC. Its protein product is CASSFNTGQGSYEQYF.

Only one count was recorded for this clonotype. The rearrangement links TRBV4-2 to TRBJ2-5; TRBD2 agrees at 12 bases. The length of the CDR3 is 18 residues. In germline, CDR1 is LGHNA, CDR2 YNFKEQ. V lost 0 bases to trimming and J lost 2 bases; unmatched junction nucleotides: 7. For the CDR3, the DNA is TGTGCCAGCAGCCAAGAAATCGGACTAGCGGGGCCTCAAGAGACCCAGTACTTC. Its protein product is CASSQEIGLAGPQETQYF.

This clonotype was seen a few times. This chain joins TRBV6-1 and TRBJ2-1, with 11 bases lining up with TRBD2. CDR3 length: 16 amino acids. V trimming: 3 bases; J trimming: 5 bases; junction bases outside the gene matches: 6. Germline CDR1 reads MNHNS; CDR2 reads SASEGT. The CDR3 here is CASSENSGLADNEQFF. The CDR3 region has the DNA TGTGCCAGCAGTGAGAACTCGGGACTAGCGGACAATGAGCAGTTCTTC.

This chain connects TRBV5-4 to TRBJ1-2; a weak D match, TRBD1 (6 bases). Trimming took off 7 bases at V and 6 bases at J, with 25 bases between the two ends. This CDR3 comprises 16 residues. Germline V lookup: CDR1 SGHNT, CDR2 YYREEE (reference sequence). The CDR3 DNA is TGTGCCAGCGTAGTTACCGGACAGCTAGAAAACCATGGCTACACCTTC. Amino acid sequence: CASVVTGQLENHGYTF. The variable domain in full, completed from reference TRBV5-4 and TRBJ1-2, reads ETGVTQSPTHLIKTRGQQVTLRCSSQSGHNTVSWYQQALGQGPQFIFQYYREEENGRGNFPPRFSGLQFPNYSSELNVNALELDDSALYLCASVVTGQLENHGYTFGSGTRLTVV.

Only a few counts were recorded for this clonotype. The chain uses TRBV5-1 and TRBJ2-7; 9 bases are shared with TRBD1. The CDR3 contains 17 residues. The ends lost 4 bases at V and 2 bases at J; junction bases unmatched: 13. Germline loops: CDR1 SGHRS, CDR2 YFSETQ. The CDR3 region is CASSRSGTGISTYEQYF. DNA of the CDR3: TGCGCCAGCAGCCGGTCAGGGACAGGGATTTCTACCTACGAGCAGTACTTC. Combining the CDR3 with reference TRBV5-1 and TRBJ2-7 gives the whole variable domain KAGVTQTPRYLIKTRGQQVTLSCSPISGHRSVSWYQQTPGQGLQFLFEYFSETQRNKGNFPGRFSGRQFSNSRSEMNVSTLELGDSALYLCASSRSGTGISTYEQYFGPGTRLTVT.

The CDR3 sequence: CASSLGTGTSGTSYNEQYF. The CDR3 region has the DNA TGTGCCAGCAGCTTAGGGACCGGGACTAGCGGTACCTCCTACAATGAGCAGTACTTC. The chain uses TRBV7-9 and TRBJ2-1, with 11 nucleotides matching TRBD2. The DNA matches TRBJ2-7 better at its end, which makes the J call doubtful. The germline gives CDR1 SEHNR, CDR2 FQNEAQ (reference sequence). The CDR3 has 19 amino acids.